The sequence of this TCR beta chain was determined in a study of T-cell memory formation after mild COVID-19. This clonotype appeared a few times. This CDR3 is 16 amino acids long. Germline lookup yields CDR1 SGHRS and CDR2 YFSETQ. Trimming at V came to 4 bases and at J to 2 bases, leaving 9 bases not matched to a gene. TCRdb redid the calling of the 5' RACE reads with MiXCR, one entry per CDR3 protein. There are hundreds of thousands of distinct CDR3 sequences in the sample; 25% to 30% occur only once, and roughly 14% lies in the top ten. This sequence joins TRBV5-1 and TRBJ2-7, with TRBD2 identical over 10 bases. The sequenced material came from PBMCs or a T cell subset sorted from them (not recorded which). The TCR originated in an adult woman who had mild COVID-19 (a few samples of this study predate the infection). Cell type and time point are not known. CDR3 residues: CASSAPSGRAPYEQYF. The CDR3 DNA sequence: TGCGCCAGCAGCGCCCCAAGCGGGAGGGCCCCCTACGAGCAGTACTTC.